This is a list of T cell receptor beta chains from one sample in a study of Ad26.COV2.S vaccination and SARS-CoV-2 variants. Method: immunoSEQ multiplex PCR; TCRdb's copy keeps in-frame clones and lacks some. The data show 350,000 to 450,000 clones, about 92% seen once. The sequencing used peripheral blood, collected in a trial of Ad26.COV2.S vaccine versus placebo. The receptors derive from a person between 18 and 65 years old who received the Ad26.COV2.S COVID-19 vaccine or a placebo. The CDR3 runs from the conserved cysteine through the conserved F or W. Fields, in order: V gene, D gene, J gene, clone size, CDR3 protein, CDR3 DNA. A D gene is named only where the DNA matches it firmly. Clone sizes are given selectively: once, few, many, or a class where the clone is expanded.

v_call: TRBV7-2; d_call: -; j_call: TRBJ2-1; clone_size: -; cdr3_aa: CASSLEGGSYNEQFF; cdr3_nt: TGTGCCAGCAGCTTAGAGGGGGGGTCTTACAATGAGCAGTTCTTC
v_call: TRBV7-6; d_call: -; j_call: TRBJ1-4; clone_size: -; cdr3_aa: CASSLRGATNEKLFF; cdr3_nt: TGTGCCAGCAGCTTAAGGGGAGCAACTAATGAAAAACTGTTTTTT
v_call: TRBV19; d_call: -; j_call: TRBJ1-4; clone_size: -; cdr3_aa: CASTRDRLEGEKLFF; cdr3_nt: TGTGCCAGTACCCGGGATAGGTTGGAGGGTGAAAAACTGTTTTTT
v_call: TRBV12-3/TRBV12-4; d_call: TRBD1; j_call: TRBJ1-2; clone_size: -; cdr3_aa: CASLLGGGFGYTF; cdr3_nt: TGTGCCAGCCTGCTAGGGGGCGGTTTTGGCTACACCTTC
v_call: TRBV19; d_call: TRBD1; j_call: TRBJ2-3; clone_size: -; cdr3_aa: CASSIDRGQAADTQYF; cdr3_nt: TGTGCCAGTAGTATAGACCGAGGACAGGCCGCAGATACGCAGTATTTT
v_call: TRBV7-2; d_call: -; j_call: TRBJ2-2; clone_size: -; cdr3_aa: CASSSSLLGTGELFF; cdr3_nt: TGTGCCAGCAGCTCCTCCCTTCTGGGTACCGGGGAGCTGTTTTTT
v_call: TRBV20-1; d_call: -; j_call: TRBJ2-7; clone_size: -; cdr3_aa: CSARDSYEQYF; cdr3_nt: TGCAGTGCTAGAGACAGCTACGAGCAGTACTTC
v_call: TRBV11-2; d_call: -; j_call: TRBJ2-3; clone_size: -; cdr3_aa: CASSSSPTSYTQYF; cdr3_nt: TGTGCCAGCAGCTCCTCCCCGACTAGTTATACGCAGTATTTT
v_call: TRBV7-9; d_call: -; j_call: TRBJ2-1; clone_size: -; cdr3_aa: CASSATARGLQFF; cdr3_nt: TGTGCCAGCAGCGCGACAGCCCGGGGACTGCAGTTCTTC
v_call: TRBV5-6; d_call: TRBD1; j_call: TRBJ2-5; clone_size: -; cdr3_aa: CASSSTGGREWTQYF; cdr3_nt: TGTGCCAGCAGCTCCACAGGGGGCCGGGAGTGGACCCAGTACTTC
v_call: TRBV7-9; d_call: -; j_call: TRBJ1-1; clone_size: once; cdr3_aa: CASTKGVGSPEAFF; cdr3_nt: TGTGCCAGCACCAAGGGCGTCGGGAGTCCTGAAGCTTTCTTT
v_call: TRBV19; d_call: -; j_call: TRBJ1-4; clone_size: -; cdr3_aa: CASSSYSGEKLFF; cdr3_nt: TGTGCCAGTAGTTCCTACTCAGGTGAAAAACTGTTTTTT
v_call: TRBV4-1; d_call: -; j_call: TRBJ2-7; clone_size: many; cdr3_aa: CASSQVDFLPGQPYEQYF; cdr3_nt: TGCGCCAGCAGCCAAGTCGATTTTCTTCCGGGACAACCCTACGAGCAGTACTTC
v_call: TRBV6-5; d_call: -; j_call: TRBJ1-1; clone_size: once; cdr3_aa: CASRDVGTEAFF; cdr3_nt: TGTGCCAGCAGAGATGTAGGGACTGAAGCTTTCTTT
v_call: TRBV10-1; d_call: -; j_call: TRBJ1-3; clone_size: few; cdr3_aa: CASSLQALRGNTIYF; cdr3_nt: TGCGCCAGCAGTCTGCAGGCGCTACGCGGAAACACCATATATTTT
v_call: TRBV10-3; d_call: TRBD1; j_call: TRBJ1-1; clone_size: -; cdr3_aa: CASTGETNTEAFF; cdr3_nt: TGTGCCAGTACAGGGGAAACGAACACTGAAGCTTTCTTT
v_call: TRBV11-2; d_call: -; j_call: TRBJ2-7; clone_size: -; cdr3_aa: CASSLIRGSSYEQYF; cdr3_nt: TGTGCCAGCAGCTTAATCCGGGGGAGCTCCTACGAGCAGTACTTC
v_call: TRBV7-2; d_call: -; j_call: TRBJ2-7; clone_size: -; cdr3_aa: CASSFYGNYEQYF; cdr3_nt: TGTGCCAGCAGCTTTTACGGCAACTACGAGCAGTACTTC
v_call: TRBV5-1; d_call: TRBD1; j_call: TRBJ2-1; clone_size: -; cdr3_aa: CASTPGQGAINYYNEQFF; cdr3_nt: TGCGCCAGCACACCGGGACAGGGTGCAATTAACTACTACAATGAGCAGTTCTTC
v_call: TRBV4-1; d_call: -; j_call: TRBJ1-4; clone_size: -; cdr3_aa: CASSQRSTLTTNEKLFF; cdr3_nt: TGCGCCAGCAGCCAGCGCAGCACATTGACAACTAATGAAAAACTGTTTTTT
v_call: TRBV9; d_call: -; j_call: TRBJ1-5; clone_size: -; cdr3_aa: CASSVAPGQPQHF; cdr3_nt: TGTGCCAGCAGCGTAGCGCCAGGTCAGCCCCAGCATTTT
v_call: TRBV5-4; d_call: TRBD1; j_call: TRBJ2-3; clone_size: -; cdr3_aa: CASSLEGAGVGTDTQYF; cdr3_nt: TGTGCCAGCAGCTTGGAGGGGGCAGGGGTAGGGACAGATACGCAGTATTTT
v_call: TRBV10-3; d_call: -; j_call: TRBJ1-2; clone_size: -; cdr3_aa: CAISGGKTNYGYTF; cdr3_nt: TGTGCCATCAGTGGGGGCAAAACTAACTATGGCTACACCTTC
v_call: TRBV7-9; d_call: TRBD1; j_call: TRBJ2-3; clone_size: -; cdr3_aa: CASSLAKTGGRDTDTQYF; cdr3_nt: TGTGCCAGCAGCTTAGCCAAGACAGGGGGGAGGGACACAGATACGCAGTATTTT
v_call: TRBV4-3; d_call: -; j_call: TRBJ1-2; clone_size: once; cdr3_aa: CASSQGRGGNYGYTF; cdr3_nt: TGCGCCAGCAGCCAAGGCCGTGGGGGGAACTATGGCTACACCTTC
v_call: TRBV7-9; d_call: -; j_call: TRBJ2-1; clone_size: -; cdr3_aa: CASSAQQDSQFF; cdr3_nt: TGTGCCAGCAGCGCACAACAGGACTCCCAGTTCTTC
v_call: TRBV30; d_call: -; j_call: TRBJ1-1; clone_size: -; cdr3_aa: CAWSRGLNTEAFF; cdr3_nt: TGTGCCTGGAGTCGGGGCTTGAACACTGAAGCTTTCTTT
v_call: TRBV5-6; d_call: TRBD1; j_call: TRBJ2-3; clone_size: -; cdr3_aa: CASSTDRAPRDTQYF; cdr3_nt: TGTGCCAGCAGCACCGACAGGGCTCCCCGGGATACGCAGTATTTT
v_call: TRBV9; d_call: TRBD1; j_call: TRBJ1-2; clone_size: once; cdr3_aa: CASSVVDRVGGGYTF; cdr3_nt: TGTGCCAGCAGCGTAGTTGACAGGGTCGGCGGCGGCTACACCTTC
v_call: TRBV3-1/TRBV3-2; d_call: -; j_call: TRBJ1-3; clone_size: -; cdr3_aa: CASSQGVSGNTIYF; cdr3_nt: TGTGCCAGCAGCCAAGGGGTTTCTGGAAACACCATATATTTT
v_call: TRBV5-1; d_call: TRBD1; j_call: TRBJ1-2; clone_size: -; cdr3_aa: CASSVTGGIGYTF; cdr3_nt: TGCGCCAGCAGCGTGACAGGGGGCATCGGATACACCTTC
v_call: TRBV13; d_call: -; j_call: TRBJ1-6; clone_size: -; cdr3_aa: CASSLGGRKSPLHF; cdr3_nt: TGTGCCAGCAGCTTGGGGGGGCGAAAATCACCCCTCCACTTT
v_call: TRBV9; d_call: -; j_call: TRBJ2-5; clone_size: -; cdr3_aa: CASSPDGGRTTQYF; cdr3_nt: TGTGCCAGCAGCCCGGACGGGGGAAGGACGACCCAGTACTTC
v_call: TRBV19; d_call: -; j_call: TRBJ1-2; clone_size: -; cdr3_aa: CASTPEGRGATLYGYTF; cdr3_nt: TGTGCCAGTACTCCCGAAGGTCGGGGGGCTACCCTCTATGGCTACACCTTC
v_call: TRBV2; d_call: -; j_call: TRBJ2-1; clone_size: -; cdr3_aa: CASSEARGDALYNEQFF; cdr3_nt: TGTGCCAGCAGTGAAGCGAGGGGGGACGCGCTCTACAATGAGCAGTTCTTC
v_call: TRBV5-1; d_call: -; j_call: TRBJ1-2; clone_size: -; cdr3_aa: CASSLVPASSYGYTF; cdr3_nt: TGCGCCAGCAGCTTGGTTCCGGCATCGTCCTATGGCTACACCTTC
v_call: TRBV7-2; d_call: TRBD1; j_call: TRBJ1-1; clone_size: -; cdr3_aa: CASRTATGGAEAFF; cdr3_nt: TGTGCCAGCAGAACAGCGACAGGGGGGGCTGAAGCTTTCTTT
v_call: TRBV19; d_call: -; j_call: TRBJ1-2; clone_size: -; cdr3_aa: CASSMKEGTGYTF; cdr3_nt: TGTGCCAGTAGTATGAAGGAAGGGACTGGCTACACCTTC
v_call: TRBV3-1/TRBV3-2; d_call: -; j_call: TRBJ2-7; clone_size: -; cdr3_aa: CASSPWGSGAYEQYF; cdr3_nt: TGTGCCAGCAGCCCCTGGGGTAGCGGAGCCTACGAGCAGTACTTC
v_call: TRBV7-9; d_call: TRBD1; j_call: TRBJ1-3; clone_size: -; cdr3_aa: CASSPADRGFKTTIYF; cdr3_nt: TGTGCCAGCAGCCCGGCCGACAGGGGATTTAAAACCACCATATATTTT
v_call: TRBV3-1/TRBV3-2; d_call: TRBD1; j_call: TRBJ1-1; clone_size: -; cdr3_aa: CASSQVDRVGAFF; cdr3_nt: TGTGCCAGCAGCCAAGTCGACAGGGTTGGAGCTTTCTTT
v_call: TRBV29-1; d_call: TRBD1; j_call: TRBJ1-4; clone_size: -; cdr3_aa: CSVRTGREKLFF; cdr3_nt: TGCAGCGTTAGGACAGGGCGAGAAAAACTGTTTTTT
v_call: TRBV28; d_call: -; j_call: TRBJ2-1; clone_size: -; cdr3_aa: CASSFGLYNEQFF; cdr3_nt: TGTGCCAGCAGTTTTGGACTTTACAATGAGCAGTTCTTC